A selection of T cell receptor beta chains follows, all from one sample in a study of response to subunit inactivated influenza vaccine. TCRdb reanalysed the RT-PCR reads using MiXCR and keeps one entry per CDR3 protein. The data hold 180,000 or so distinct CDR3 sequences, with roughly 12% observed a single time. These same records also appear under a second study, on T cells expressing NK-cell markers.

The input for sequencing was CD8+ T cells sorted from PBMCs, taken roughly 13 days after vaccination. These receptors came from a man aged 50 to 59 who received an inactivated influenza vaccine. Each CDR3 is given without its conserved first and last residue. Only some rows state a clone size, as once, few, many or a class for expanded clones.

TRBV7-9,-,ASSSWPTSGSTETQY
TRBV4-3,few,ASSQDGGGSYNEQF
TRBV28,many,ASSWTSGYGGETQY
TRBV12-3/TRBV12-4,many,ANSLGLAVNEQF
TRBV29-1,many,SVEGLFPMSSYNEQF
TRBV4-3,-,ASSQDYGTSVYNEQF
TRBV2,many,ASSEGYNEQF
TRBV6-2/TRBV6-3,-,ASSYGRANEQF
TRBV15,many,ATSSGLNEKLF
TRBV11-2,-,ASSPAGHEKLF
TRBV6-2/TRBV6-3,few,ASSPAIYEQY
TRBV4-3,-,ASTQGLANNEQF
TRBV4-3,many,ASSEVTGGHYEQY
TRBV3-1,few,ASSPASQGTDTQY
TRBV11-2,-,ASSPSTGSVNEQF
TRBV20-1,-,SARDPLAEDTGELF
TRBV6-2/TRBV6-3,few,ASSYSAGGQETQY
TRBV10-3,-,AISGPGSAEAF
TRBV6-5,-,ASRTGAYNEQF
TRBV7-7,-,ASSPTGADNEQF
TRBV7-8,-,ASSQADPAYEQY
TRBV28,-,ASQQGGPNTGELF
TRBV6-5,-,ASSYSNRGLTGELF
TRBV3-1,-,ASSQYGGANTGELF
TRBV4-1,few,ASSHAYSLNTEAF
TRBV5-1,-,ASSLWAGQSDEQY
TRBV7-9,few,ASSLGWTVNTEAF
TRBV5-1,-,ASSEGQGAYGYT
TRBV15,-,ATSRERASNEQF
TRBV10-3,-,AISDPSVWQGASGANVLT
TRBV6-5,few,ASSYMGLGTGELF
TRBV6-1,-,ASRRTEAFGYT
TRBV6-2/TRBV6-3,-,ASSYYSTGQPQH
TRBV4-3,-,ASSQDYGRASTDTQY
TRBV27,few,ASSSGNQPQH
TRBV29-1,-,SARSRWEQY
TRBV11-2,few,ASSFPRQARGDTQY
TRBV7-9,many,ASSAARPNTEAF
TRBV20-1,few,SALQGTPYYEQY
TRBV20-1,-,SEGVAGGSSYNEQF
TRBV28,many,ASSPSRADFQETQY
TRBV9,few,ASSDNSGTGAGGELF
TRBV6-2/TRBV6-3,few,ASSYSRTGGYEQY
TRBV20-1,few,SASDRGYEQY
TRBV28,-,ASSFTGASYNEQF
TRBV27,-,ASSLSHTGTGYTGELF
TRBV4-1,-,ASSQEGGKGRDGYT
TRBV6-5,few,ASAGSSYEQY
TRBV29-1,-,SVEARLTDTQY
TRBV20-1,-,SADSLDRGDYEQY
TRBV4-2,-,ASSQVLALRNEQF
TRBV6-1,few,ASSEDRDYEQY
TRBV4-3,few,ASSPTGTANYGYT